The T cell receptor beta chain described here comes from a study of response to subunit inactivated influenza vaccine. Overall study findings and caveats: Authors proposed each seasonal influenza vaccination draws in few new T cells.

The CDR3 is made up of 15 amino acids. Deletions cut 3 bases from V and 5 bases from J, with 17 bases between. Via MiXCR, TCRdb re-called the RT-PCR reads, giving one row per CDR3 protein. The sample has 500,000 to 600,000 distinct CDR3 sequences, approximately 12% seen once. This clonotype was observed at least ten times. Its antigen is unknown. Here the sequenced sample was PBMCs from blood, taken on the day of vaccination. The rearrangement joins TRBV12-3 or TRBV12-4 to TRBJ2-7; no reliable D call. This sequence originates from a man aged 50 or older who received an inactivated influenza vaccine. The CDR3 loop reads CASSFGGVATDEQYF. As DNA, the CDR3 is TGTGCCAGCAGTTTTGGTGGGGTTGCGACGGACGAGCAGTACTTC.